A single T cell receptor beta chain is shown here with its context. The V and J ends lost 1 base and 7 bases respectively, with 11 bases between them. This CDR3 is built from 14 residues. Per the germline V gene, CDR1 is LGHDT and CDR2 is YNNKEL (reference sequence). As processed by the authors: Estimated nucleated cell counts came from reference gene primer amplification. Sequencing used immunoSEQ multiplex PCR; TCRdb keeps in-frame clones, though not all of them. V, J and clone size reflect that table, while D and trimming were determined from the DNA. The data contain 110,000 or so clones, over 70% of them seen just once; the ten biggest clones take up roughly 1.5%. This sample was taken from a study of blood T cell repertoires in COVID-19. The wider study: Collection of acute and convalescent COVID-19 samples took place in the United States, Italy and Spain. In each case, the material was cDNA or gDNA derived from T cells, B-cell-depleted T cells, or PBMCs.

The TCR sequence derives from a man aged 50-60 years with acute or convalescent COVID-19. This rearrangement joins TRBV3-1 (or the pseudogene TRBV3-2) to TRBJ1-5; no reliable D call. Sample: peripheral blood. CDR3 sequence (DNA): TGTGCCAGCAGCCAAGTGGCCGTCCAACAGCCCCAGCATTTT. Protein: CASSQVAVQQPQHF.